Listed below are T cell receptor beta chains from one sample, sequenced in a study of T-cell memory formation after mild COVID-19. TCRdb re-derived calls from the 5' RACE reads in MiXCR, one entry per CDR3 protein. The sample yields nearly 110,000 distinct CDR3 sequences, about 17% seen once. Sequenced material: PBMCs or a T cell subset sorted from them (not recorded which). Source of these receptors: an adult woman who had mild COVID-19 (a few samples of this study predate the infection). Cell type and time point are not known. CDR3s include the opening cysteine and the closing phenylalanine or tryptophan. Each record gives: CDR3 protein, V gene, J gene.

cdr3_aa: CATSGAGTSGGSSYNEQFF
v_call: TRBV24-1
j_call: TRBJ2-1

cdr3_aa: CASPRDSSSYNEQFF
v_call: TRBV2
j_call: TRBJ2-1

cdr3_aa: CSGDYGYTF
v_call: TRBV20-1
j_call: TRBJ1-2

cdr3_aa: CASSWPGTGGYEQYF
v_call: TRBV7-9
j_call: TRBJ2-7

cdr3_aa: CASSLPGQGTPLHF
v_call: TRBV12-3/TRBV12-4
j_call: TRBJ1-6

cdr3_aa: CASSLGRISYNSPLHF
v_call: TRBV7-9
j_call: TRBJ1-6

cdr3_aa: CASSLERTSFHEQYF
v_call: TRBV5-1
j_call: TRBJ2-7

cdr3_aa: CSAMTGGSYEQYF
v_call: TRBV29-1
j_call: TRBJ2-7

cdr3_aa: CASSQLLVGPDTQYF
v_call: TRBV3-1
j_call: TRBJ2-3

cdr3_aa: CASSGQRGVEDF
v_call: TRBV12-3/TRBV12-4
j_call: TRBJ2-5

cdr3_aa: CASSQGPGLRSTDTQYF
v_call: TRBV4-2
j_call: TRBJ2-3

cdr3_aa: CASSWSSSNTGELFF
v_call: TRBV7-8
j_call: TRBJ2-2

cdr3_aa: CAWSPLTGEHGYTF
v_call: TRBV30
j_call: TRBJ1-2

cdr3_aa: CASSHDLRTRGNIQYF
v_call: TRBV12-3/TRBV12-4
j_call: TRBJ2-4

cdr3_aa: CASSLLTDTQYF
v_call: TRBV5-1
j_call: TRBJ2-3

cdr3_aa: CASSSIVGGLPLQETQYF
v_call: TRBV7-7
j_call: TRBJ2-5

cdr3_aa: CAISDIPGSYEQYF
v_call: TRBV10-3
j_call: TRBJ2-7

cdr3_aa: CASSLRGPGPYSNQPQHF
v_call: TRBV4-1
j_call: TRBJ1-5

cdr3_aa: CASSLDRGDNEQFF
v_call: TRBV7-8
j_call: TRBJ2-1

cdr3_aa: CASSLFGAANTGELFF
v_call: TRBV5-1
j_call: TRBJ2-2

cdr3_aa: CASSRTSGGYVTDTQYF
v_call: TRBV12-3/TRBV12-4
j_call: TRBJ2-3

cdr3_aa: CASSSGLAGMYEQYF
v_call: TRBV5-1
j_call: TRBJ2-7

cdr3_aa: CASSIGWTAGGEPLFF
v_call: TRBV19
j_call: TRBJ1-4

cdr3_aa: CASSSASDTQYF
v_call: TRBV5-6
j_call: TRBJ2-3

cdr3_aa: CASTADRANTEAFF
v_call: TRBV12-3/TRBV12-4
j_call: TRBJ1-1

cdr3_aa: CASSLGRGTRTSGELFF
v_call: TRBV21-1
j_call: TRBJ2-2

cdr3_aa: CASRGSGSFEQYF
v_call: TRBV5-1
j_call: TRBJ2-7

cdr3_aa: CASSQDGEGGNSYNEQFF
v_call: TRBV3-1
j_call: TRBJ2-1